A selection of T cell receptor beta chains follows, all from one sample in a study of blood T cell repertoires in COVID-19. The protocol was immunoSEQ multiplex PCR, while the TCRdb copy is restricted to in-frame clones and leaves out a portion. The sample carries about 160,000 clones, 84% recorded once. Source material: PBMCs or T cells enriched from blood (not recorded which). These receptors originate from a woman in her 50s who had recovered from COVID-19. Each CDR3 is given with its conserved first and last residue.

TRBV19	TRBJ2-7	CASSMSWTGGYEQYF
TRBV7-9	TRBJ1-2	CASSLPGTGHYGYTF
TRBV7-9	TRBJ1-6	CASSPPQPTGVHNSPLHF
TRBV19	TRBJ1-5	CASSIQGRNQPQHF
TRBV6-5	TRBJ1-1	CASSTRQGADFF
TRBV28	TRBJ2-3	CASRRQGGSTDTQYF
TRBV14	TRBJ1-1	CASSQLTGGITEAFF
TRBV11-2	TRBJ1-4	CASSWGQWSGEKLFF
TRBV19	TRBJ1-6	CASRQGVVSPLHF
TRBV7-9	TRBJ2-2	CASSPFTGELFF